Shown below are 25 T cell receptor beta chains from a single sample sequenced in a study of T cells in localized non-small cell lung cancer. The table came from immunoSEQ multiplex PCR; TCRdb's copy has only in-frame clones and leaves some out. The sample shows tens of thousands of clones, under 85% of them seen only once. This specimen was peripheral blood, taken before any cancer treatment. All receptors derive from a male donor at least 60 years old with stage II squamous cell lung carcinoma.

CDR3 sequence reads: CASSYTGAGELFF. The CDR3 DNA sequence: TGTGCCAGCAGCTATACAGGGGCCGGGGAGCTGTTTTTT. J is TRBJ2-2 and V is TRBV7-6; 7 bases align to TRBD1. Germline CDR1 SGHVS, CDR2 FNYEAQ. This CDR3 spans 13 amino acids. J lost 6 bases, V lost 4 bases, and 2 bases had no gene match.

The chain recombines TRBV15 with TRBJ2-5; D may be TRBD2 (6 bases). In germline, CDR1 is LNHNV, CDR2 YYDKDF (reference sequence). V lost 3 bases and J 0 bases, leaving 11 bases between the germline ends. This CDR3 spans 15 amino acids. The CDR3 is CATSRAGTHQETQYF. CDR3 coding DNA: TGTGCCACCAGCAGGGCCGGGACTCACCAAGAGACCCAGTACTTC.

The count of this clone is one. The chain recombines TRBV19 with TRBJ1-2; a weak D match, TRBD1 (6 bases). The CDR3 consists of 15 residues. V was cut by 2 bases and J by 4 bases, with 14 bases left in between. The V gene's germline CDR1 is LNHDA and CDR2 SQIVND (reference sequence). The CDR3 sequence: CASSIWLGGPYGYTF. The CDR3 bases are TGTGCCAGTAGTATATGGTTGGGGGGCCCCTATGGCTACACCTTC.

The V and J genes are TRBV2 and TRBJ1-6; D unresolved. Germline CDR1 is SNHLY and CDR2 is FYNNEI. The V end was cut by 2 bases, the J end by 7 bases, with 12 bases between. The CDR3 is 15 residues long. The CDR3: CASSEFGLMNSPLHF. The CDR3 DNA reads as TGTGCCAGCAGTGAATTTGGACTGATGAATTCACCCCTCCACTTT.

This rearrangement joins TRBV10-3 to TRBJ2-1; TRBD1 aligns across 8 bases. The CDR3 consists of 17 residues. Germline CDR1 ENHRY, CDR2 SYGVKD. V was clipped by 2 bases and J by 0 bases; unmatched bases: 6. The CDR3 DNA is TGTGCCATCAGTGAGGAACTGGGGACAGGCTCCTACAATGAGCAGTTCTTC. It encodes CAISEELGTGSYNEQFF.

The chain recombines TRBV7-6 with TRBJ1-3; D perhaps matches TRBD1 (6 bases). V shed 4 bases and J shed 1 base, with 14 bases lying between them. The germline V gene encodes CDR1 SGHVS and CDR2 FNYEAQ. The CDR3 extends over 16 amino acids. DNA for the CDR3: TGTGCCAGCAGCTCTACAGGGTTTCGGTCTGGAAACACCATATATTTT. This codes for CASSSTGFRSGNTIYF.

V is TRBV4-1 and J is TRBJ2-1; 7 bases align to TRBD1. V dropped 1 base and J dropped 4; count of bases not matched to a gene: 4. The CDR3 is 15 amino acids. Looked up from germline, CDR1 is MGHRA and CDR2 is YSYEKL. The CDR3 region has the DNA TGCGCCAGCAGCCAAGGGGGACAGTGGTACAATGAGCAGTTCTTC. This codes for CASSQGGQWYNEQFF.

The chain carries TRBV28 and TRBJ2-4; a possible D gene is TRBD2 (6 bases). Germline lookup yields CDR1 MDHEN and CDR2 SYDVKM. The CDR3 consists of 15 residues. The V end lost 5 bases, the J end lost 0 bases, and 11 bases lay between the germline ends. The CDR3 nucleotides read TGTGCCAGCAGTACCACGGGACTAGCCAAAAACATTCAGTACTTC. Its protein product is CASSTTGLAKNIQYF.

In this sample, this clone turned up once. This sequence joins TRBV7-9 and TRBJ1-4; D unresolved. Trimming stripped 3 bases from V and 4 bases from J, with 9 bases between. The CDR3 contains 14 residues. From germline, CDR1 is SEHNR and CDR2 FQNEAQ (reference sequence). CDR3 protein: CASSFMGDNEKLFF. The DNA of the CDR3 is TGTGCCAGCAGCTTTATGGGTGATAATGAAAAACTGTTTTTT.

V gene TRBV7-2 combines with J gene TRBJ2-1; 9 nucleotides agree with TRBD1. The junction had 8 bases not matched to a gene; V was cut back by 5 bases and J by 9 bases. Germline V gives CDR1 SGHTA, CDR2 FQGNSA. There are 14 residues in the CDR3. CDR3 sequence: CASSINRGQGEQFF. DNA for the CDR3: TGTGCCAGCAGCATCAACAGGGGGCAGGGTGAGCAGTTCTTC.

Remarks on this clone: This is likely a read error, given that the CDR3 carries no conserved phenylalanine or tryptophan at its end. The limits of the CDR3 on the DNA are not certain, so only TCRdb's listed CDR3 is given. This rearrangement joins TRBV6-1 to TRBJ1-1. Per the germline V gene, CDR1 is MNHNS and CDR2 is SASEGT. The CDR3 length is 10 residues, termini included. The CDR3 spells CASSYSEDLS.

V gene TRBV5-1 combines with J gene TRBJ2-4; 7 nucleotides match TRBD1. V dropped 3 bases and J dropped 6; count of bases not matched to a gene: 12. Germline CDR1 reads SGHRS; CDR2 reads YFSETQ. The CDR3 is 16 amino acids. CDR3 nucleotides: TGCGCCAGCAGCTATGGACAGGCGGCGCTAAGAAACATTCAGTACTTC. Translated: CASSYGQAALRNIQYF.

The chain employs TRBV7-8 and TRBJ2-1, with 10 bases lining up with TRBD2. Trimming removed 3 bases from V and 9 bases from J; junction bases left unmatched: 11. This CDR3 has 16 residues. Germline CDR1 SGHVS, CDR2 FQNEAQ. The CDR3: CASSFLLAGIGGEQFF. In DNA, the CDR3 is TGTGCCAGCAGCTTTTTACTAGCGGGAATAGGGGGTGAGCAGTTCTTC.

The chain recombines TRBV5-1 with TRBJ2-3; 7 positions agree with TRBD1. This CDR3 is 15 amino acids long. After removal of 3 bases from V and 2 bases from J, the junction contained 6 bases not matched to a gene. Germline CDR1 reads SGHRS; CDR2 reads YFSETQ. The CDR3 DNA reads as TGCGCCAGCAGCTCCTCGGACAGGTCCACAGATACGCAGTATTTT. Amino acid sequence: CASSSSDRSTDTQYF.

The chain joins TRBV6-5 to TRBJ1-2; no reliable D call. From germline, CDR1 is MNHEY and CDR2 SVGAGI. Trimming took 4 bases from V and 2 from J, leaving 14 bases between them. The CDR3 loop spans 15 amino acids. CDR3 amino acids: CASSFSIARNYGYTF. For the CDR3, the DNA is TGTGCCAGCAGTTTCTCGATTGCGAGAAACTATGGCTACACCTTC.

The chain links TRBV11-3 to TRBJ2-2, with D possibly TRBD1 on 5 matching bases. Germline V CDR1 and CDR2: SGHNT, YENEEA. The CDR3 extends over 13 amino acids. Between the trimmed V and J ends, which lost 10 bases and 1 base, there was a span of 10 bases. CDR3 nucleotide sequence: TGTGCCACAGACAGTCGGAACACCGGGGAGCTGTTTTTT. Translation gives CATDSRNTGELFF.

V and J are TRBV6-1 and TRBJ1-2; TRBD1 aligns across 8 bases. With V trimmed by 6 bases and J by 8 bases, 8 bases remained unmatched. This CDR3 contains 13 residues. The germline CDR1 and CDR2 sequences are MNHNS and SASEGT. The CDR3 protein is CASSPMTGEGYTF. The CDR3 DNA reads as TGTGCCAGCAGCCCTATGACAGGGGAAGGCTACACCTTC.

J is TRBJ2-7 and V is TRBV6-1; the match to TRBD2 covers 11 bases. J lost 4 bases, V lost 5 bases, and 7 bases had no gene match. Germline V gene data show CDR1 as MNHNS and CDR2 as SASEGT. The CDR3 runs 15 residues. The CDR3 region has the DNA TGTGCCAGCAGTTCTCCACTAGCGGGGGAATACGAGCAGTACTTC. Its protein is CASSSPLAGEYEQYF.

This clone was detected once. The chain has TRBV28 and TRBJ2-7; a possible D gene is TRBD1 (5 bases). The V and J ends lost 6 bases and 6 bases respectively, with 18 bases between them. CDR1 and CDR2 from the germline V gene are MDHEN and SYDVKM. The CDR3 spans 14 residues. The CDR3 nucleotides are TGTGCCAGCAGCTCACTCCCTGGCAGGGTCGAGCAGTACTTC. Amino acid sequence: CASSSLPGRVEQYF.

In its sample, this clone was seen once. J is TRBJ1-2 and V is TRBV5-4; D not resolved. Germline CDR1 SGHNT, CDR2 YYREEE (reference sequence). Deletions cut 0 bases from V and 4 bases from J, with 4 bases between. The CDR3 extends over 12 amino acids. This chain's CDR3 is CASSLEGYGYTF. Written as DNA, the CDR3 is TGTGCCAGCAGCTTGGAGGGCTATGGCTACACCTTC.

The chain joins TRBV5-1 to TRBJ2-1; D may match TRBD1 or TRBD2 (6 bases each). The V gene lost 8 bases and the J gene lost 4 bases, with 13 bases spanning the gap. This CDR3 spans 13 amino acids. The germline V gene has CDR1 SGHRS and CDR2 YFSETQ. The CDR3 DNA sequence: TGCGCCAGTTCTACAGGGACTTACAATGAGCAGTTCTTC. This codes for CASSTGTYNEQFF.

The rearrangement uses TRBV7-8 and TRBJ2-2; no clear D gene. Germline V lookup: CDR1 SGHVS, CDR2 FQNEAQ. The CDR3 covers 14 residues. The V end was cut by 1 base, the J end by 1 base, with 4 bases between. The CDR3 protein is CASSLDMNTGELFF. The CDR3 DNA reads as TGTGCCAGCAGCTTAGATATGAACACCGGGGAGCTGTTTTTT. The whole variable domain, filled in from reference TRBV7-8 and TRBJ2-2, reads GAGVSQSPRYKVAKRGQDVALRCDPISGHVSLFWYQQALGQGPEFLTYFQNEAQLDKSGLPSDRFFAERPEGSVSTLKIQRTQQEDSAVYLCASSLDMNTGELFFGEGSRLTVL.

The chain combines TRBV7-8 with TRBJ2-1; TRBD2 matches at 13 bases. Germline V gene data show CDR1 as SGHVS and CDR2 as FQNEAQ. The CDR3 sequence is 16 residues long. V shed 3 bases, J shed 8 bases, and the junction held 7 bases outside the gene matches. CDR3 coding DNA: TGTGCCAGCAGCTTCCGGACTAGCGGGAGTAGGGATGAGCAGTTCTTC. This encodes CASSFRTSGSRDEQFF.

The chain recombines TRBV4-2 with TRBJ2-3; D may be TRBD2 (6 bases). The CDR3 consists of 16 residues. In germline, CDR1 is LGHNA, CDR2 YNFKEQ. V was cut by 0 bases and J by 3 bases, with 13 bases left in between. The CDR3 region has the DNA TGTGCCAGCAGCCAAGAGGGATTGACTAGAACAGATACGCAGTATTTT. The encoded protein is CASSQEGLTRTDTQYF.

This clone was detected only a few times. V is TRBV4-3 and J is TRBJ2-7, with 9 nucleotides matching TRBD2. This CDR3 has 16 amino acids. Per germline, CDR1 LGHNA and CDR2 YSLEER. V shed 6 bases, J shed 0 bases, and the junction held 9 bases outside the gene matches. CDR3 in amino acids: CASSPSSGGSSYEQYF. The CDR3 region has the DNA TGCGCCAGCAGTCCCTCCAGCGGGGGGAGCTCCTACGAGCAGTACTTC.